Following are 5 T cell receptor beta chains from one sample sequenced in a study of cytomegalovirus exposure and HLA in healthy donors (dated by TCRdb to 2016 to 2017). To prepare the library, the immunoSEQ multiplex PCR assay was applied. This is the immuneACCESS table as TCRdb keeps it, with only in-frame sequences that have V and J called. A part of the clones is gone; compared with another copy, unresolved V genes explain less than half, and the rest is unexplained. The sample records some 130,000 clones, about 94% of which are singletons. 1.5% to 2% of the sample belongs to the ten largest clones. Sequencing was carried out using PBMCs. The receptors were gathered from a man aged 18-30 years in good health and CMV-seropositive.

This clone appeared a single time. The V and J genes are TRBV4-1 and TRBJ1-2; 7 nucleotides align to TRBD1. This CDR3 region has 15 residues. Germline trimming cut 1 base from V and 3 bases from J; bases unmatched to any gene: 5. CDR1 and CDR2 (germline): MGHRA, YSYEKL. The CDR3: CASSQVGQDDYGYTF. CDR3 coding DNA: TGCGCCAGCAGCCAAGTCGGACAGGACGACTATGGCTACACCTTC.

This chain links TRBV11-3 with TRBJ2-3, with 9 bases lining up with TRBD2. The CDR3 runs to 15 residues. Unmatched junction bases numbered 5, after V lost 5 bases and J lost 2 bases. Germline V gene sequence: CDR1 SGHNT, CDR2 YENEEA. CDR3 loop: CASSPGTSFTDTQYF. The CDR3 bases are TGTGCCAGCAGCCCCGGGACTAGCTTCACAGATACGCAGTATTTT.

This chain links TRBV7-8 with TRBJ2-1, with D perhaps TRBD2 (6 bases). This CDR3 region has 12 residues. Deletions cut 5 bases from V and 9 bases from J, with 11 bases between. Germline-derived CDR1 and CDR2 are SGHVS and FQNEAQ. The CDR3 sequence: CASSAGTGEQFF. DNA for the CDR3: TGTGCCAGCAGCGCCGGGACTGGTGAGCAGTTCTTC.

The rearrangement uses TRBV27 and TRBJ2-7; D possibly corresponds to TRBD2 (5 bases). CDR1 and CDR2 from the germline V gene are MNHEY and SMNVEV (reference sequence). Trimming removed 6 bases at V and 1 base at J, with 13 bases between. This CDR3 is built from 14 residues. The CDR3 DNA sequence: TGTGCCAGCAGAGCCGCCGGGGAGTCCTACGAGCAGTACTTC. Translated: CASRAAGESYEQYF.

The chain combines TRBV4-1 with TRBJ1-2, with unresolved D. This CDR3 contains 13 residues. The germline V gene has CDR1 MGHRA and CDR2 YSYEKL. V dropped 0 bases and J dropped 6 bases, with 8 bases sitting between them. The chain's CDR3 is CASSQEGFDGYTF. The CDR3 region has the DNA TGCGCCAGCAGCCAAGAGGGCTTTGATGGCTACACCTTC.